The 13 T cell receptor beta chains in this list originate from one sample, sequenced in a study of molecular identifiers for immune sequencing clone quantification. TCRdb passed the PCR reads through MiXCR, listing each CDR3 protein once. The sample consists of approximately 500,000 distinct CDR3 sequences, about 26% of them appearing once. Sequenced sample: naive CD8+ T cells from blood, with Jurkat cell RNA spiked in. Specified subset: FACS-sorted CD8+CD4-CCR7+CD45RA+ naive T cells. The receptors shown here come from a human donor in good health. Some libraries in this study had Jurkat cell RNA spiked in.

This clonotype was picked up many times. This chain uses TRBV30 with TRBJ2-3; D ambiguous. The CDR3 consists of 12 residues. Germline lookup yields CDR1 GTSNPN and CDR2 SVGIG (reference sequence). V lost 2 bases to trimming and J lost 4 bases, with 7 bases between them. CDR3 in amino acids: CAWSSGADTQYF. The DNA of the CDR3 is TGTGCCTGGAGTAGTGGGGCAGATACGCAGTATTTT.

This clonotype occurred many times. The chain links TRBV5-6 to TRBJ1-5; D ambiguous. Germline loops: CDR1 SGHDT, CDR2 YYEEEE. The CDR3 length is 14 residues. V shed 1 base and J shed 7 bases, with 12 bases lying between them. Here the CDR3 reads CASSLSRAEQPQHF. The DNA for the CDR3 is TGTGCCAGCAGCTTGAGTAGGGCTGAACAGCCCCAGCATTTT.

There are many counts of this clonotype. The chain has TRBV12-3 or TRBV12-4 and TRBJ2-7; TRBD1 aligns across 7 bases. Germline trimming cut 8 bases from V and 3 bases from J; bases unmatched to any gene: 7. The CDR3 loop spans 13 amino acids. CDR3 residues: CASGWGQRYEQYF. CDR3 coding DNA: TGTGCCAGCGGCTGGGGACAGCGCTACGAGCAGTACTTC.

The chain uses TRBV7-9 and TRBJ2-1; TRBD2 matches 13 bases. The CDR3 length is 15 residues. With V trimmed by 4 bases and J by 9 bases, 6 bases remained unmatched. The germline gives CDR1 SEHNR, CDR2 FQNEAQ (reference sequence). CDR3 sequence: CASSSGLAGAGEQFF. The CDR3 coding sequence is TGTGCCAGCAGCTCAGGACTAGCGGGAGCGGGTGAGCAGTTCTTC.

Of note for this clonotype: A much larger clone is a single base away; this may be a read error. The chain carries TRBV12-3 or TRBV12-4 and TRBJ1-2, with unresolved D. This CDR3 region has 16 residues. The CDR3 DNA is TGTGCCAGCAGTTTAGACACTCGTGAACAGTACTATGGCCACACCTTC. It encodes CASSLDTREQYYGHTF.

A word on this clonotype: This clone may be a read error of a much larger clone one base away. The J gene is TRBJ2-3, the V gene TRBV7-8; TRBD2 matches 13 bases. There are 14 residues in the CDR3. Per germline, CDR1 SGHVS and CDR2 FQNEAQ. The CDR3 DNA reads TGTGCCAGCATACTAGCGGGGGGGGCAGATATGCAGTATTTT. Its translation: CASILAGGADMQYF.

The J gene is TRBJ2-2, the V gene TRBV4-3, with D uncertain. V lost 1 base, J lost 5 bases, and 11 bases lay in between. The CDR3 has 15 residues. Germline CDR1 and CDR2: LGHNA and YSLEER. This chain's CDR3 is CASSQGPGKTGELFF. DNA of the CDR3: TGCGCCAGCAGCCAAGGACCTGGAAAGACCGGGGAGCTGTTTTTT.

This clonotype was observed a few times. The chain recombines TRBV27 with TRBJ2-7; a weak D match, TRBD1 (6 bases). The V gene lost 3 bases and the J gene lost 5 bases, with 11 bases spanning the gap. Germline V gene lookup returns CDR1 MNHEY and CDR2 SMNVEV (reference sequence). This CDR3 region has 13 residues. CDR3 DNA sequence: TGTGCCAGCAGTTTCGGGGACACCAACGAGCAGTACTTC. This encodes CASSFGDTNEQYF.

Comment on this clonotype: A read error may be the cause here, since a much bigger clone is one base away. J is TRBJ2-5 and V is TRBV4-1; 7 bases line up with TRBD1. CDR3 size: 15 residues. Germline V CDR1 and CDR2: MGHRA, YSYEKL. The ends lost 2 bases at V and 4 bases at J; junction bases unmatched: 7. The CDR3 nucleotides read TGCGCCAGCAGCCAACTGGGACAGAGACGAGAGACCCAGTACTTC. Its translation: CASSQLGQRRETQYF.

The rearrangement links TRBV6-2 or TRBV6-3 to TRBJ2-3; TRBD2 matches 13 bases. The J segment lost 4 bases and the V segment lost 2 bases, leaving 12 bases of the junction unmatched. The CDR3 covers 19 residues. The germline V gene has CDR1 MNHEY and CDR2 SVGEGT. Here the CDR3 DNA reads TGTGCCAGCAGTTACCCTACTAGCGGGAGGGCCCCTCGCCCAGATACGCAGTATTTT. It is translated as CASSYPTSGRAPRPDTQYF.

The chain couples TRBV27 to TRBJ1-1, with 12 bases that match TRBD1. The CDR3 extends over 14 amino acids. Trimming cost V 6 bases and J 7 bases; bases outside gene matches: 6. In germline, CDR1 is MNHEY, CDR2 SMNVEV (reference sequence). The CDR3 spells CASRVGTGGFEAFF. CDR3 DNA sequence: TGTGCCAGCAGGGTGGGGACAGGGGGCTTTGAAGCTTTCTTT.

A note on this clonotype: A much larger clone lies one base from this, so it may be a read error. In nucleotides, the CDR3 is TGTGCCAGCAGCTTAGTGGGGCGGTCTAATGAAAAACTGCTTTTT. Its protein product is CASSLVGRSNEKLLF. The J gene is TRBJ1-4, the V gene TRBV7-8, with a tentative D call TRBD1 (5 bases). The germline gives CDR1 SGHVS, CDR2 FQNEAQ. There are 15 residues in the CDR3.

Remarks on this clonotype: This clone may be a read error of a much larger clone one base away. The chain couples TRBV5-1 to TRBJ2-7, with a weak D call TRBD2 (7 bases). The CDR3 loop spans 15 amino acids. The germline gives CDR1 SGHRS, CDR2 YFSETQ. The CDR3 DNA sequence: TGCGCCGGCAGCTCGGACGCCGCGGGGGCGTACGAGCAGTACTTC. Its translation is CAGSSDAAGAYEQYF.